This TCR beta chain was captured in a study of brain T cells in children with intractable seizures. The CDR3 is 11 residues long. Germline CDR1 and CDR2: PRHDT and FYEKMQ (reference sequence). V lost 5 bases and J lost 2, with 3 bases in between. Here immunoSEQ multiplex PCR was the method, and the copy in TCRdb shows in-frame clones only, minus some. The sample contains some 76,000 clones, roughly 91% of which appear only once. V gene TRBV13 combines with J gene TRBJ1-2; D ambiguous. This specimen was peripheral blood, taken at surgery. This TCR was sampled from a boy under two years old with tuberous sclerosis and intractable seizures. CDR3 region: CASSPNYGYTF. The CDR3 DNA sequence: TGTGCCAGCAGCCCCAACTATGGCTACACCTTC.